The rows below give T cell receptor beta chains drawn from one sample of a study of T cell repertoires in cytomegalovirus infection. TCRdb re-analysed the reads in MiXCR, keeping a single row per CDR3 protein. The sample contains approximately 470,000 distinct CDR3 sequences, roughly 43% of which appear only once. Their recognized antigens are unknown. Source: cultured PBMCs, taken from culture after CMV antigen stimulation. These receptors were obtained from a human donor in good health (CMV status not recorded). Some clones in this sample may be carry-over from other donors' samples. The CDR3 runs from the conserved cysteine through the conserved F or W. D genes are given only for firm matches. Some rows have no size entry. The others give once, few or many, or a class for an expanded clone.

j_gene,v_gene,abundance,d_gene,CDR3nt,CDR3aa
TRBJ2-1,TRBV12-3/TRBV12-4,few,-,TGTGCCAGTAGAGTTACCCGGAATGAGCAGTTCTTC,CASRVTRNEQFF
TRBJ1-4,TRBV2,few,-,TGTGCCAGCAGTTACAGCGGACGTAATGAAAAACTGTTTTTT,CASSYSGRNEKLFF
TRBJ2-3,TRBV29-1,-,TRBD2,TGCAGCGTGGAAGGGACTAGCGGGGGGTCAGATACGCAGTATTTT,CSVEGTSGGSDTQYF
TRBJ2-3,TRBV4-2,-,TRBD2,TGTGCCAGCAGCCTCCCCGGGACTACTAAGGATACGCAGTATTTT,CASSLPGTTKDTQYF
TRBJ1-4,TRBV5-1,-,-,TGCGCCAGCAGCCGGGGCAGGGTAACTAATGAAAAACTGTTTTTT,CASSRGRVTNEKLFF
TRBJ1-1,TRBV7-2,many,-,TGTGCCAGCAGCTTATTCATTGAAGCTTTCTTT,CASSLFIEAFF
TRBJ2-3,TRBV20-1,-,-,TGCAGTGCTAGCGGTGGGCAGGGGTTGGCAGATACGCAGTATTTT,CSASGGQGLADTQYF
TRBJ2-5,TRBV11-2,few,TRBD2,TGTGCCAGCAGCTTAGTATACGGGGGGGCCGAGACCCAGTACTTC,CASSLVYGGAETQYF
TRBJ1-1,TRBV27,-,-,TGTGCCAGCAGTTTCATGGTGGGGGTCTCGGGCACTGAAGCTTTCTTT,CASSFMVGVSGTEAFF
TRBJ1-1,TRBV2,-,-,TGTGCCAGCAGCCCTTCTACAGGTGTGAACACTGAAGCTTTCTTT,CASSPSTGVNTEAFF
TRBJ1-3,TRBV7-2,many,-,TGTGCCAGCAGCTTACGGGGGCTCTCTGGAAACACCATATATTTT,CASSLRGLSGNTIYF
TRBJ1-1,TRBV5-1,-,-,TGCGCCAGCAGCACCAGCGGGGACACTGAAGCTTTCTTT,CASSTSGDTEAFF
TRBJ2-7,TRBV7-6,many,TRBD1,TGCGCCAGCAGCTTGGGACAGGGTGGGTACGAGCAGTACTTC,CASSLGQGGYEQYF
TRBJ1-1,TRBV7-9,-,-,TGTGCCAGCAGTCATGACCTGGCCGATACTGAAGCTTTGTTT,CASSHDLADTEALF
TRBJ2-3,TRBV7-9,-,-,TGTGCCAGCAGCTTAACGGCGGGGCAGACAGATACGCAGTATTTT,CASSLTAGQTDTQYF
TRBJ1-2,TRBV27,few,-,TGTGCCAGCAGTTTGACCAGGGCTAACTATGGCTACACCTTC,CASSLTRANYGYTF